The source of this TCR beta chain is a study of OX40 agonist ivuxolimab in advanced cancers. The repertoire was sequenced with immunoSEQ multiplex PCR; TCRdb's copy has only in-frame clones and lacks some. The profile covers roughly 35,000 clones, with roughly 90% appearing a single time and 33% taken by the ten largest. This CDR3 comprises 14 residues. Germline lookup yields CDR1 MRHNA and CDR2 SNTAGT. The J segment lost 6 bases and the V segment lost 7 bases, leaving 8 bases of the junction unmatched. The sequence was obtained from an adult with an advanced solid tumor such as melanoma, head and neck, liver or kidney cancer. The starting material was CD4+ or CD8+ T cells sorted from blood, obtained in a trial of the OX40 agonist ivuxolimab. The rearrangement uses TRBV6-4 and TRBJ2-2, with 7 bases that match TRBD2. For the CDR3, the DNA is TGTGCCAGCAAGGCGGGAGAAATGTCCGGGGAGCTGTTTTTT. The encoded protein is CASKAGEMSGELFF.